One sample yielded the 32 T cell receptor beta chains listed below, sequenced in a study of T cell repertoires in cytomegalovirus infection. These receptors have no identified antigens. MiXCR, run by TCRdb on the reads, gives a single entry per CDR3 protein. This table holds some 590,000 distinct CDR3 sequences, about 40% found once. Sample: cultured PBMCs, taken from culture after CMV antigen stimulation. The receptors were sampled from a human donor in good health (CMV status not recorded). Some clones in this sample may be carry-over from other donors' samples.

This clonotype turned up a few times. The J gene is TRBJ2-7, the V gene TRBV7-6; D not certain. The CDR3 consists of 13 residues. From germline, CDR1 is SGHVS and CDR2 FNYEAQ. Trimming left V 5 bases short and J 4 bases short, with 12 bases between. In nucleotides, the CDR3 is TGTGCCAGCAGCCCGCGATCCGAATACGAGCAGTACTTC. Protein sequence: CASSPRSEYEQYF.

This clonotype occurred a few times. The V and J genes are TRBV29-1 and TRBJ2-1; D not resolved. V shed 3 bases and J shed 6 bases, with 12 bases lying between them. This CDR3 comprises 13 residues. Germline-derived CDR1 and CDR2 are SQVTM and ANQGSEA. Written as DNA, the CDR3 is TGCAGCGTTGACTCCCAAACTGGCAATGAGCAGTTCTTC. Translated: CSVDSQTGNEQFF.

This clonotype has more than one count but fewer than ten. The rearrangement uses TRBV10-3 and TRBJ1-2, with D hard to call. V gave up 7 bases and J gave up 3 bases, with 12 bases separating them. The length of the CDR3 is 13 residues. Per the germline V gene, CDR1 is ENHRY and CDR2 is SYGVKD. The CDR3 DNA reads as TGTGCCATCATGGGTTTAACGGACTATGGCTACACCTTC. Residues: CAIMGLTDYGYTF.

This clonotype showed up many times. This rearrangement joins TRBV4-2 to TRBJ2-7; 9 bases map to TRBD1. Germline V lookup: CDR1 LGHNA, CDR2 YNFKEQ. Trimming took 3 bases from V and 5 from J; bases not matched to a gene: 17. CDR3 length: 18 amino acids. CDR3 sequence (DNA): TGTGCCAGCAGCCAGTATATAGCCCCGGGACAGGGTTTCCACGAGCAGTACTTC. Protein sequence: CASSQYIAPGQGFHEQYF.

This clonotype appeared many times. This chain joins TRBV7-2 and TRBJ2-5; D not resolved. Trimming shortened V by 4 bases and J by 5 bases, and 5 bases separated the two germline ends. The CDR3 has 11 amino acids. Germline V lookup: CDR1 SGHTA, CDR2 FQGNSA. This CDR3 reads CASSSPETQYF. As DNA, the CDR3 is TGTGCCAGCAGCTCCCCGGAGACCCAGTACTTC.

In DNA form, the CDR3 reads TGTGCCAGCAGCTCGGGACTCCTTTCCCAGTACTTC. Its protein product is CASSSGLLSQYF. This chain links TRBV7-4 with TRBJ2-5; possibly TRBD2 for D (6 bases). Germline values: CDR1 SGHVT, CDR2 SQSDAQ. The CDR3 length is 12 residues. Trimming removed 4 bases from V and 9 bases from J, with 12 bases in between.

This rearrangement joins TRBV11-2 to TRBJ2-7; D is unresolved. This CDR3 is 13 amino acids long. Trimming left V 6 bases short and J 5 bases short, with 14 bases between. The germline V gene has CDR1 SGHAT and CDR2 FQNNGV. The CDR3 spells CASSTDLGHEQYF. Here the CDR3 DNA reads TGTGCCAGCAGTACGGATCTGGGCCACGAGCAGTACTTC.

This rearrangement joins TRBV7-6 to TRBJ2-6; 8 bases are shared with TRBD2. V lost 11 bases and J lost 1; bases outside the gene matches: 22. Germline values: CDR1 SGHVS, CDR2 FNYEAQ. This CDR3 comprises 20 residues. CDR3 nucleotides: TGTGCCTCGCAAGACTTGAGGCTCGAGAGCGGGAGTTCTGGGGCCAACGTCCTGACTTTC. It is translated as CASQDLRLESGSSGANVLTF.

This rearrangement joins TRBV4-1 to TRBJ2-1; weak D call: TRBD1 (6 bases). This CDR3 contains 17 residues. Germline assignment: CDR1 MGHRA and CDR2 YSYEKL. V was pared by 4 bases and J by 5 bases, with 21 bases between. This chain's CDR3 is CASSPLVPGVQNNEQFF. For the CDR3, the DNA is TGCGCCAGCAGCCCTTTGGTTCCAGGGGTTCAGAACAATGAGCAGTTCTTC.

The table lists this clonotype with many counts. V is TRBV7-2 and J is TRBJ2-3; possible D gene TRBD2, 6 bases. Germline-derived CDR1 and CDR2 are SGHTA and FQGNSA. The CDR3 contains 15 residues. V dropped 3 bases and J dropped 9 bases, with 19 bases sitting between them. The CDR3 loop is CASSFRDSTQWTQYF. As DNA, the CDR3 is TGTGCCAGCAGCTTCCGGGACTCCACCCAATGGACGCAGTATTTT.

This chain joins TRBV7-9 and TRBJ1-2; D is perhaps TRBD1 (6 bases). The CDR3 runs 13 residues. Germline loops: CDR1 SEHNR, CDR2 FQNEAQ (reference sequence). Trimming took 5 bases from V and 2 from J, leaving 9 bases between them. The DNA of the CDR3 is TGTGCCAGCAGCGGCGGGACAAACTATGGCTACACCTTC. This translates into CASSGGTNYGYTF.

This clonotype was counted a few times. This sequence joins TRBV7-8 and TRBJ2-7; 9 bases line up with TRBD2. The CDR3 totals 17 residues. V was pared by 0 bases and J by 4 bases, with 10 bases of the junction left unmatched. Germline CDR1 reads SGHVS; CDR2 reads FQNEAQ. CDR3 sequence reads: CASSLAVAGGPWYEQYF. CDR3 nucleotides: TGTGCCAGCAGCTTAGCGGTGGCGGGAGGGCCATGGTACGAGCAGTACTTC.

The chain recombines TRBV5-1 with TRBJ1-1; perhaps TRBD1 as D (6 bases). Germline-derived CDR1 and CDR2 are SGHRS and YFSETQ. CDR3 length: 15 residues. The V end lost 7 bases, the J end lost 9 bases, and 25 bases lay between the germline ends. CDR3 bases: TGCGCCAGCTCCCGAAATACGGACAGACGAATCAAAGCTTTCTTT. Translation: CASSRNTDRRIKAFF.

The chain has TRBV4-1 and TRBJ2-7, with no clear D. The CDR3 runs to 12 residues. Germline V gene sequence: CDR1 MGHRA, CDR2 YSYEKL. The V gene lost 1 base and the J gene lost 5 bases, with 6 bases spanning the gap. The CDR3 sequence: CASSQGNDEQYF. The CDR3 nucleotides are TGCGCCAGCAGCCAAGGAAATGACGAGCAGTACTTC.

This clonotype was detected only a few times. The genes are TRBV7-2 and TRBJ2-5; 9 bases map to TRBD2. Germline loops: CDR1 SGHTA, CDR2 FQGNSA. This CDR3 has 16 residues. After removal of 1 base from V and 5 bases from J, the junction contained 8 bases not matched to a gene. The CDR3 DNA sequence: TGTGCCAGCAGCTTAGAGAGAGCTAGCGGGGTTGAGACCCAGTACTTC. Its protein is CASSLERASGVETQYF.

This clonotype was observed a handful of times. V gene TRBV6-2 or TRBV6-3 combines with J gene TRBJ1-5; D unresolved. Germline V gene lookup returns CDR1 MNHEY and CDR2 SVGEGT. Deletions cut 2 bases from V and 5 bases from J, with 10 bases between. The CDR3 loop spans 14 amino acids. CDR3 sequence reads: CASSYRTVDQPQHF. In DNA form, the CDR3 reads TGTGCCAGCAGTTACCGGACGGTTGATCAGCCCCAGCATTTT.

DNA for the CDR3: TGTGCCAGCAGGTGGGCTCCGGATCAGCCCCAGCATTTT. This encodes CASRWAPDQPQHF. The chain joins TRBV2 to TRBJ1-5; D is unclear. Germline V lookup: CDR1 SNHLY, CDR2 FYNNEI. The V end was cut by 6 bases, the J end by 5 bases, with 11 bases between. The CDR3 extends over 13 amino acids.

This CDR3 reads CAISEGLAGAKNIQYF. CDR3 bases: TGTGCCATCAGTGAGGGACTAGCGGGAGCCAAAAACATTCAGTACTTC. This sequence joins TRBV10-3 and TRBJ2-4, with 11 positions matching TRBD2. Germline loops: CDR1 ENHRY, CDR2 SYGVKD. J gave up 0 bases and V 2 bases, and 0 bases lay outside the gene matches. The CDR3 is 16 amino acids.

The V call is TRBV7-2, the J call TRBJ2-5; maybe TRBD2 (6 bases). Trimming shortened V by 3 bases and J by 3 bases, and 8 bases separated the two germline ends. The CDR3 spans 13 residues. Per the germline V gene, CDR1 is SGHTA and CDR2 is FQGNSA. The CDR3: CASSFRGKETQYF. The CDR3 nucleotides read TGTGCCAGCAGCTTCCGGGGGAAAGAGACCCAGTACTTC.

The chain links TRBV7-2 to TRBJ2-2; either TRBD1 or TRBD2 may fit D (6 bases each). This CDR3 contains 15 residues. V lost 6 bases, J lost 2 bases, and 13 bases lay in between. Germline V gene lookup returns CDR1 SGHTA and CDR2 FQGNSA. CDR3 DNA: TGTGCCAGCAGGCCGGGGGCCATCAACACCGGGGAGCTGTTTTTT. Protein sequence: CASRPGAINTGELFF.

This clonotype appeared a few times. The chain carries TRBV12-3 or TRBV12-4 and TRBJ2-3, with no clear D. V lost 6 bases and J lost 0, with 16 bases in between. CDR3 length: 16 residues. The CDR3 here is CASSFVVKISTDTQYF. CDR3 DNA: TGTGCCAGCAGCTTCGTAGTGAAAATTAGCACAGATACGCAGTATTTT.

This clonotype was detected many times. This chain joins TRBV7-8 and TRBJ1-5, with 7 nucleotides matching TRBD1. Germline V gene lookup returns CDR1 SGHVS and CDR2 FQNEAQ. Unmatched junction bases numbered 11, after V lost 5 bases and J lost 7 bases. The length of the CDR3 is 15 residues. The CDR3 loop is CASSRLQGPSQPQHF. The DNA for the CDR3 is TGTGCCAGCAGCCGTTTACAGGGGCCAAGCCAGCCCCAGCATTTT.

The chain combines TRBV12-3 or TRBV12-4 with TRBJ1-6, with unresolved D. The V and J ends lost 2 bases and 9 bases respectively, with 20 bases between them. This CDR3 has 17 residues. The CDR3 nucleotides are TGTGCCAGCAGTTTACTTCTGGATGAGCGCCTGAGTTCACCCCTCCACTTT. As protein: CASSLLLDERLSSPLHF.

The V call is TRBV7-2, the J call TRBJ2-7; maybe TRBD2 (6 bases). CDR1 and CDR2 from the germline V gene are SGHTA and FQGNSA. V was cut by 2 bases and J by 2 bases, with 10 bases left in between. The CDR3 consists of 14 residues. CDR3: CASSLSSGAYEQYF. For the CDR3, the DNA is TGTGCCAGCAGCTTAAGTAGCGGAGCCTACGAGCAGTACTTC.

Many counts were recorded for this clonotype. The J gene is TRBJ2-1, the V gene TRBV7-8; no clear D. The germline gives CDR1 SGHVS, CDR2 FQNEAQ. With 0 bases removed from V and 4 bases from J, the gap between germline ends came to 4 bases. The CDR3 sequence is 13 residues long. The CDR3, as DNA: TGTGCCAGCAGCTTAGCTGCGTACAATGAGCAGTTCTTC. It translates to CASSLAAYNEQFF.

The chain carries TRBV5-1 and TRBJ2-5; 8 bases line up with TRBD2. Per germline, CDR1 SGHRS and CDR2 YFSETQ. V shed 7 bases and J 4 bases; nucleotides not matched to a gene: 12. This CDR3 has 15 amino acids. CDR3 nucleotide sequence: TGCGCCAGCTCAGACGGGGGGGCAGGGTCAGAGACCCAGTACTTC. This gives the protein CASSDGGAGSETQYF. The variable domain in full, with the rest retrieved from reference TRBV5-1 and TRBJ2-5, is KAGVTQTPRYLIKTRGQQVTLSCSPISGHRSVSWYQQTPGQGLQFLFEYFSETQRNKGNFPGRFSGRQFSNSRSEMNVSTLELGDSALYLCASSDGGAGSETQYFGPGTRLLVL.

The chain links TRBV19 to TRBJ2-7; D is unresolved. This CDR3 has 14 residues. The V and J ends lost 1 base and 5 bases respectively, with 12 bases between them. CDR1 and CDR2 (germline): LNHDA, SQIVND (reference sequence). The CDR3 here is CASSIGALRHEQYF. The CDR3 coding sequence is TGTGCCAGTAGTATAGGGGCCCTCCGACACGAGCAGTACTTC.

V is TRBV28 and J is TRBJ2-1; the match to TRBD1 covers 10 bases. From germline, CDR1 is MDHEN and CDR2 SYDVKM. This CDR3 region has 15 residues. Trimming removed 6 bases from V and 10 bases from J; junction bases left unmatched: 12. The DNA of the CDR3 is TGTGCCAGCAGACCGGCCGGGACAGGGGTCGGCGAGCAGTTCTTC. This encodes CASRPAGTGVGEQFF.

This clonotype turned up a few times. CDR3 in DNA: TGTGCCAGCAGCTTAACGGGGAAGTTCACAGATACGCAGTATTTT. This gives the protein CASSLTGKFTDTQYF. This chain connects TRBV7-3 to TRBJ2-3; D uncertain. The CDR3 consists of 15 residues. CDR1 is SGHTA and CDR2 is FQGTGA in the germline V gene. Trimming pared 0 bases from V and 2 bases from J, leaving 9 bases between.

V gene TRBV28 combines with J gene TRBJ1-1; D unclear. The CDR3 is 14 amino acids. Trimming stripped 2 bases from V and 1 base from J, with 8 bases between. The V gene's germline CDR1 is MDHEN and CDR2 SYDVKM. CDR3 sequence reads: CASSLSQPNTEAFF. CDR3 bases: TGTGCCAGCAGTTTAAGCCAGCCGAACACTGAAGCTTTCTTT.

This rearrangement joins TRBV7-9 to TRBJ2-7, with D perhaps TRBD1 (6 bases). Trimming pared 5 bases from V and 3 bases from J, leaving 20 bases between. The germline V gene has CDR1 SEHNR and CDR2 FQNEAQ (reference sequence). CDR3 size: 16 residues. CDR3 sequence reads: CASSRNSGQGHYEQYF. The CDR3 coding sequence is TGTGCCAGCAGCCGAAACTCAGGGCAGGGGCACTACGAGCAGTACTTC.

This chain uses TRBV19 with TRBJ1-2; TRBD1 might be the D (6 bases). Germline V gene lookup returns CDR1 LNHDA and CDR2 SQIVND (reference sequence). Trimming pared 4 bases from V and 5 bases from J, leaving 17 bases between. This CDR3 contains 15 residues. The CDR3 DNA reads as TGTGCCAGTAGTAAGGGAGGACAGCTTGTTTATGGCTACACCTTC. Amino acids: CASSKGGQLVYGYTF.